Presented here are 25 T cell receptor beta chains from one specimen sequenced in a study of cytomegalovirus exposure and HLA in healthy donors. PCR employed 60 Vbeta and 13 Jbeta primers. Some clones are missing from TCRdb's copy, which holds only in-frame ones; the method was immunoSEQ multiplex PCR. This sample has approximately 190,000 clones, with 82% found just once. The sample consisted of PBMCs. These receptors originate from a boy younger than 10 in good health and CMV-seronegative.

The genes are TRBV4-1 and TRBJ1-5; D is uncertain. Trimming removed 0 bases at V and 5 bases at J, with 8 bases between. Germline V gives CDR1 MGHRA, CDR2 YSYEKL. This CDR3 has 14 residues. The CDR3 DNA is TGCGCCAGCAGCCAAGAAAGGAGTTATCAGCCCCAGCATTTT. It specifies CASSQERSYQPQHF.

A few counts support this clone. The J gene is TRBJ2-1, the V gene TRBV5-1; D gene ambiguous. V was cut by 2 bases and J by 2 bases, with 11 bases left in between. This CDR3 is built from 15 residues. Germline V gene lookup returns CDR1 SGHRS and CDR2 YFSETQ. The CDR3 nucleotides read TGCGCCAGCAGCTTTTATGGGCAGACCTACAATGAGCAGTTCTTC. The encoded protein is CASSFYGQTYNEQFF.

The gene calls are TRBV15 and TRBJ2-2, with D perhaps TRBD2 (6 bases). Germline CDR1 reads LNHNV; CDR2 reads YYDKDF (reference sequence). The V gene lost 7 bases and the J gene lost 6 bases, with 15 bases spanning the gap. The CDR3 covers 14 residues. CDR3 region: CATKPGLTAGELFF. DNA of the CDR3: TGTGCCACCAAACCGGGACTGACGGCCGGGGAGCTGTTTTTT.

The V and J genes are TRBV7-2 and TRBJ2-3; 9 bases map to TRBD2. V lost 3 bases, J lost 4 bases, and 8 bases stayed unmatched. The length of the CDR3 is 16 residues. Germline V gene sequence: CDR1 SGHTA, CDR2 FQGNSA. CDR3: CASSFSAGGPADTQYF. The DNA for the CDR3 is TGTGCCAGCAGCTTTTCGGCGGGGGGGCCGGCAGATACGCAGTATTTT.

This rearrangement joins TRBV15 to TRBJ1-1; D call uncertain. This CDR3 is built from 13 residues. V was trimmed by 3 bases and J by 1 base, leaving 6 bases between them. Germline loops: CDR1 LNHNV, CDR2 YYDKDF (reference sequence). CDR3 sequence (DNA): TGTGCCACCAGCAGTAACAGGAACACTGAAGCTTTCTTT. Encoded protein: CATSSNRNTEAFF.

The V gene is TRBV2, the J gene TRBJ1-5; perhaps TRBD1 as D (6 bases). Germline CDR1 is SNHLY and CDR2 is FYNNEI. The V and J ends lost 6 bases and 3 bases respectively, with 18 bases between them. The CDR3 runs to 16 residues. CDR3 sequence (DNA): TGTGCCAGCAGGGCGGGGGCCACCCCGGTCAATCAGCCCCAGCATTTT. Residues: CASRAGATPVNQPQHF.

V and J are TRBV4-2 and TRBJ2-1; TRBD2 matches at 8 bases. CDR1 LGHNA and CDR2 YNFKEQ come from the germline V gene. V lost 2 bases and J lost 2; bases outside the gene matches: 5. The CDR3 covers 16 residues. CDR3 residues: CASSQIGTRAYNEQFF. The CDR3 bases are TGTGCCAGCAGCCAAATCGGGACTAGAGCCTACAATGAGCAGTTCTTC.

The chain joins TRBV18 to TRBJ1-1; perhaps TRBD1 as D (5 bases). From germline, CDR1 is KGHSH and CDR2 LQKENI. Trimming shortened V by 2 bases and J by 0 bases, and 7 bases separated the two germline ends. The CDR3 runs 14 residues. CDR3 sequence reads: CASSPDSLNTEAFF. The DNA for the CDR3 is TGTGCCAGCTCACCAGACAGTTTGAACACTGAAGCTTTCTTT.

The CDR3 DNA sequence: TGTGCCACCCAGGCGGGACCGCCAAATTCACCCCTCCACTTT. Protein: CATQAGPPNSPLHF. The chain is built from TRBV19 and TRBJ1-6; D may be TRBD1 (5 bases). CDR3 length: 14 residues. Germline CDR1 reads LNHDA; CDR2 reads SQIVND (reference sequence). V was cut by 10 bases and J by 7 bases, with 17 bases left in between. Based on the CDR3 plus reference TRBV19 and TRBJ1-6, the full variable domain is DGGITQSPKYLFRKEGQNVTLSCEQNLNHDAMYWYRQDPGQGLRLIYYSQIVNDFQKGDIAEGYSVSREKKESFPLTVTSAQKNPTAFYLCATQAGPPNSPLHFGNGTRLTVT.

This chain links TRBV7-2 with TRBJ2-7, with D possibly TRBD1 on 5 matching bases. Trimming pared 5 bases from V and 3 bases from J, leaving 11 bases between. Looked up from germline, CDR1 is SGHTA and CDR2 is FQGNSA. This CDR3 contains 13 residues. The CDR3 DNA follows: TGTGCCAGCAGCCCGCCAGGGTTCTACGAGCAGTACTTC. This sequence encodes CASSPPGFYEQYF.

A single count supports this clone. The rearrangement joins TRBV6-5 to TRBJ1-1; TRBD1 agrees at 10 bases. This CDR3 comprises 15 residues. With V trimmed by 4 bases and J by 1 base, 3 bases remained unmatched. Germline assignment: CDR1 MNHEY and CDR2 SVGAGI. The CDR3 sequence is CASSSDRGTNTEAFF. CDR3 sequence (DNA): TGTGCCAGCAGTTCGGACAGGGGGACGAACACTGAAGCTTTCTTT.

This clone was counted between two and nine times. The genes are TRBV5-1 and TRBJ1-6; 9 bases align to TRBD1. CDR1 and CDR2 (germline): SGHRS, YFSETQ. This CDR3 has 16 amino acids. The trim removed 0 bases at V and 10 bases at J, leaving 8 bases unmatched. CDR3 in DNA: TGCGCCAGCAGCTTGGGACCCGGGACAGGGTCGTCACCCCTCCACTTT. This encodes CASSLGPGTGSSPLHF.

The chain links TRBV29-1 to TRBJ2-5; D may be TRBD2 (6 bases). Trimming removed 6 bases from V and 4 bases from J, with 12 bases in between. The CDR3 runs 12 residues. CDR1 SQVTM and CDR2 ANQGSEA come from the germline V gene. CDR3 coding DNA: TGCAGCGTCCCCGGGGGATCAGAGACCCAGTACTTC. Translation gives CSVPGGSETQYF.

This chain links TRBV9 with TRBJ2-1; 12 bases fit TRBD1. CDR3 length: 15 amino acids. Trimming cost V 4 bases and J 15 bases; bases outside gene matches: 14. Germline V gene lookup returns CDR1 SGDLS and CDR2 YYNGEE. The CDR3 bases are TGTGCCAGCAGCCCCTACGGGACAGGGGGCGGGGTGGGGTTCTTC. Translation: CASSPYGTGGGVGFF. The complete variable domain, with remaining parts taken from reference TRBV9 and TRBJ2-1, reads DSGVTQTPKHLITATGQRVTLRCSPRSGDLSVYWYQQSLDQGLQFLIQYYNGEERAKGNILERFSAQQFPDLHSELNLSSLELGDSALYFCASSPYGTGGGVGFFGPGTRLTVL.

V gene TRBV10-3 combines with J gene TRBJ2-3, with D perhaps TRBD1 (5 bases). CDR1 and CDR2 (germline): ENHRY, SYGVKD. With 8 bases removed from V and 2 bases from J, the gap between germline ends came to 11 bases. CDR3 length: 13 amino acids. CDR3 nucleotides: TGTGCCATCGGGGCAGTTGACACAGATACGCAGTATTTT. It yields the protein CAIGAVDTDTQYF.

Notes on this clone: Different DNA sequences within this sample yield the same CDR3. The chain recombines TRBV5-4 with TRBJ1-2; 7 positions match TRBD1. The CDR3 has 15 amino acids. The V segment lost 0 bases and the J segment 8 bases; nucleotides outside the gene matches: 10. CDR1 and CDR2 from the germline V gene are SGHNT and YYREEE (reference sequence). CDR3 DNA sequence: TGTGCCAGCAGCTTGGGAGGGGGCGGTCCAGACGGCTACACCTTC. Protein sequence: CASSLGGGGPDGYTF.

The chain combines TRBV27 with TRBJ2-1; TRBD2 agrees at 8 bases. Trimming at V came to 2 bases and at J to 3 bases, leaving 6 bases not matched to a gene. The V gene's germline CDR1 is MNHEY and CDR2 SMNVEV (reference sequence). The CDR3 covers 16 residues. The CDR3 loop is CASSLGGGGIYNEQFF. The CDR3 nucleotides read TGTGCCAGCAGTTTAGGGGGCGGGGGGATCTACAATGAGCAGTTCTTC.

The chain employs TRBV19 and TRBJ1-3, with D possibly matching TRBD1 (5 bases). V lost 7 bases, J lost 4 bases, and 20 bases lay in between. Germline V lookup: CDR1 LNHDA, CDR2 SQIVND (reference sequence). The CDR3 is 16 amino acids. The CDR3 here is CASNSLTGTKGNTIYF. The CDR3, as DNA: TGTGCCAGTAACTCTCTCACCGGGACTAAGGGAAACACCATATATTTT.

This clone has a handful of counts. The chain couples TRBV7-9 to TRBJ1-6; the D is unclear. The CDR3 sequence is 13 residues long. The V end was cut by 1 base, the J end by 8 bases, with 6 bases between. The germline gives CDR1 SEHNR, CDR2 FQNEAQ (reference sequence). CDR3 coding DNA: TGTGCCAGCAGCTTAGAGAGAGATTCACCCCTCCACTTT. Amino acids: CASSLERDSPLHF.

The rearrangement uses TRBV4-3 and TRBJ1-2; TRBD1 matches at 7 bases. V trimming: 0 bases; J trimming: 8 bases; junction bases outside the gene matches: 9. Germline CDR1 LGHNA, CDR2 YSLEER. This CDR3 spans 15 amino acids. CDR3 DNA: TGCGCCAGCAGCCAAGATCTCAGGGGGGTAGACGGCTACACCTTC. This codes for CASSQDLRGVDGYTF.

This clone was recorded once. The chain recombines TRBV9 with TRBJ2-1; weak D call: TRBD1 (6 bases). CDR3 length: 14 amino acids. Germline V gene data show CDR1 as SGDLS and CDR2 as YYNGEE. Trimming shortened V by 2 bases and J by 9 bases, and 15 bases separated the two germline ends. The CDR3 loop reads CASSVRDPQGEQFF. The CDR3 coding sequence is TGTGCCAGCAGCGTTAGGGACCCACAGGGTGAGCAGTTCTTC. Combining the CDR3 with reference TRBV9 and TRBJ2-1 gives the whole variable domain DSGVTQTPKHLITATGQRVTLRCSPRSGDLSVYWYQQSLDQGLQFLIQYYNGEERAKGNILERFSAQQFPDLHSELNLSSLELGDSALYFCASSVRDPQGEQFFGPGTRLTVL.

The rearrangement links TRBV30 to TRBJ1-5; TRBD1 agrees at 7 bases. The CDR3 is 18 residues long. With V trimmed by 3 bases and J by 0 bases, 14 bases remained unmatched. The germline V gene has CDR1 GTSNPN and CDR2 SVGIG (reference sequence). CDR3 region: CAWSPTGWPFYSNQPQHF. As DNA, the CDR3 is TGTGCCTGGAGCCCGACAGGGTGGCCCTTTTATAGCAATCAGCCCCAGCATTTT.

This sequence joins TRBV15 and TRBJ2-7, with 9 nucleotides matching TRBD1. Germline CDR1 reads LNHNV; CDR2 reads YYDKDF (reference sequence). The CDR3 runs 15 residues. J lost 5 bases, V lost 5 bases, and 10 bases had no gene match. CDR3 sequence reads: CATSGNPGQGHEQYF. As DNA, the CDR3 is TGTGCCACCAGCGGGAATCCGGGACAGGGCCACGAGCAGTACTTC.

The rearrangement uses TRBV5-6 and TRBJ2-3; D uncertain. The CDR3 is made up of 12 amino acids. The V end lost 2 bases, the J end lost 5 bases, and 6 bases lay between the germline ends. Germline-derived CDR1 and CDR2 are SGHDT and YYEEEE. Written as DNA, the CDR3 is TGTGCCAGCAGCTTCTCGGTAGATACGCAGTATTTT. This codes for CASSFSVDTQYF.

CDR3 nucleotides: TGTGCCAGCAGCTCAGGACAGGGTAAGGGTCAGCCCCAGCATTTT. Amino acid sequence: CASSSGQGKGQPQHF. The chain is built from TRBV7-2 and TRBJ1-5, with 8 bases aligning to TRBD1. The germline gives CDR1 SGHTA, CDR2 FQGNSA. CDR3 size: 15 residues. The ends lost 4 bases at V and 6 bases at J; junction bases unmatched: 8.